Following are 5 T cell receptor beta chains from one sample sequenced in a study of CDR3 diversity in severe acne. One entry per CDR3 protein results from TCRdb running MiXCR on the PCR reads. Of roughly 93,000 distinct CDR3 sequences listed, approximately 54% are singletons. Source material: blood. The receptors come from a male donor with severe acne vulgaris.

The chain carries TRBV9 and TRBJ1-2; D not certain. Germline CDR1 is SGDLS and CDR2 is YYNGEE. Trimming removed 1 base from V and 2 bases from J, with 6 bases in between. The CDR3 has 13 residues. This CDR3 reads CASSVHANYGYTF. The CDR3 DNA reads TGTGCCAGCAGCGTACATGCAAACTATGGCTACACCTTC. The complete variable domain, with remaining parts taken from reference TRBV9 and TRBJ1-2, reads DSGVTQTPKHLITATGQRVTLRCSPRSGDLSVYWYQQSLDQGLQFLIQYYNGEERAKGNILERFSAQQFPDLHSELNLSSLELGDSALYFCASSVHANYGYTFGSGTRLTVV.

In this sample, this clonotype turned up a few times. The gene calls are TRBV24-1 and TRBJ2-2; a possible D gene is TRBD1 (5 bases). CDR1 and CDR2 (germline): KGHDR, SFDVKD. This CDR3 region has 18 residues. V was clipped by 6 bases and J by 0 bases, with 19 bases between them. CDR3 coding DNA: TGTGCCACCAGTCAGGGTCCCCAGGGCTGTGCGAACACCGGGGAGCTGTTTTTT. It specifies CATSQGPQGCANTGELFF.

This clonotype has just a few counts. This chain links TRBV7-9 with TRBJ1-4; no reliable D call. Germline assignment: CDR1 SEHNR and CDR2 FQNEAQ (reference sequence). The ends were cut back, 7 bases at V and 0 bases at J, with 12 bases in the middle. The CDR3 is 15 residues long. DNA of the CDR3: TGTGCCAGCACCCCTGGGAAGGCAACTAATGAAAAACTGTTTTTT. This translates into CASTPGKATNEKLFF.

This clonotype has a count of ten or more. The rearrangement joins TRBV14 to TRBJ2-7; 11 bases agree with TRBD2. Trimming cost V 2 bases and J 4 bases; bases outside gene matches: 4. The CDR3 contains 15 residues. Germline assignment: CDR1 SGHDN and CDR2 FVKESK. CDR3 DNA: TGTGCCAGCAGCCAAAGCCTAGCGGGAGGATACGAGCAGTACTTC. Residues: CASSQSLAGGYEQYF.

This clonotype is medium-sized (0.01 to 0.1%) within its sample. The chain employs TRBV12-3 or TRBV12-4 and TRBJ1-6; no reliable D call. This CDR3 comprises 15 residues. V lost 7 bases and J lost 8, with 18 bases in between. Here the CDR3 DNA reads TGTGCCAGCACCTTCACTCGGACGGGCCATTCACCCCTCCACTTT. It codes for CASTFTRTGHSPLHF.